This note documents a single T cell receptor beta chain sequence. This sample is drawn from a study of T-cell memory formation after mild COVID-19. Constant-segment primers served in 5'RACE that generated TCR alpha and TCR beta cDNA libraries bearing sample barcodes and UMIs. TCRdb re-called the 5' RACE reads through MiXCR, storing one row per CDR3 protein. This table has about 360,000 distinct CDR3 sequences, approximately 15% appearing once. Germline lookup yields CDR1 DFQATT and CDR2 SNEGSKA (reference sequence). The CDR3 loop spans 14 amino acids. V was trimmed by 5 bases and J by 4 bases, leaving 16 bases between them.

The V call is TRBV20-1, the J call TRBJ2-3; TRBD2 is a possible D gene (5 bases). The TCR sequence derives from a man in his late teens or twenties who had mild COVID-19 (a few samples of this study predate the infection). Cell type and time point are not known. Sample: PBMCs or a T cell subset sorted from them (not recorded which). The CDR3 here is CSALRGVVADTQYF. In nucleotides, the CDR3 is TGCAGTGCTCTACGGGGTGTGGTGGCAGATACGCAGTATTTT.